This T cell receptor beta chain comes out of a study of beta chain features in type 1 diabetes. Study observations and caveats: Moderate yet significant TCRB CDR3 shortening was seen in Type 1 diabetes patients in all four CD4+ subsets.

Germline values: CDR1 SGHRS, CDR2 YFSETQ. CDR3 length: 15 residues. V trimming: 4 bases; J trimming: 5 bases; junction bases outside the gene matches: 7. Sequenced material consisted of expressed TCRB transcripts (all of the isolated RNA was reverse transcribed). The protocol was immunoSEQ multiplex PCR, while the TCRdb copy is restricted to in-frame clones and leaves out a portion. The sample has around 250,000 clones, about 13% seen once. Details on this clone: The target antigen is unknown.

This TCR was sampled from a man aged 25-45 years with type 1 diabetes. The sample taken for sequencing was naive CD4+ T cells from blood. The genes are TRBV5-1 and TRBJ2-5, with 11 nucleotides matching TRBD2. CDR3 residues: CASSPLAGGPETQYF. The CDR3 region has the DNA TGCGCCAGCAGCCCATTAGCGGGAGGGCCGGAGACCCAGTACTTC. The entire variable domain, with the rest obtained from reference TRBV5-1 and TRBJ2-5, is as follows: KAGVTQTPRYLIKTRGQQVTLSCSPISGHRSVSWYQQTPGQGLQFLFEYFSETQRNKGNFPGRFSGRQFSNSRSEMNVSTLELGDSALYLCASSPLAGGPETQYFGPGTRLLVL.